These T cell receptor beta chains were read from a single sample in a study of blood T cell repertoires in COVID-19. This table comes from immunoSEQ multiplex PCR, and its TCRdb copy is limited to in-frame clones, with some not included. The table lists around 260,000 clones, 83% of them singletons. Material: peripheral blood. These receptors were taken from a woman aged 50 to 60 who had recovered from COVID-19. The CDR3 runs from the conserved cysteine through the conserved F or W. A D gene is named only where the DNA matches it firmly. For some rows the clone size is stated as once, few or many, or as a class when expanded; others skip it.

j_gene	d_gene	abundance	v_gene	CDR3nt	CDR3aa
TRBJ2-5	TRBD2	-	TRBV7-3	TGTGCCAGCAGTAATGGACTAGCGGCTCAAGAGACCCAGTACTTC	CASSNGLAAQETQYF
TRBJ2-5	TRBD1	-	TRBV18	TGTGCCAGCTCACCCCGACAGGGGCCGCAGGAGACCCAGTACTTC	CASSPRQGPQETQYF
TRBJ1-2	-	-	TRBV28	TGTGCCAGCAGTTTATCCACAAACTATGGCTACACCTTC	CASSLSTNYGYTF
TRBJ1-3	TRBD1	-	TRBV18	TGTGCCAGCTCACCATCACAGGGGTACGTCTCTGGAAACACCATATATTTT	CASSPSQGYVSGNTIYF
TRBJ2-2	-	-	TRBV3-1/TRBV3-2	TGTGCCAGCAGCCCGGGGGGCACCCCCGGGGAGCTGTTTTTT	CASSPGGTPGELFF
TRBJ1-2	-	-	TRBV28	TGTGCCAGCAGTTTAGCGGCTAACTATGGCTACACCTTC	CASSLAANYGYTF
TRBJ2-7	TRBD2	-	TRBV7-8	TGTGCCAGCAGCCCTCTAGCGGGGGGAAACTCCTACGAGCAGTACTTC	CASSPLAGGNSYEQYF
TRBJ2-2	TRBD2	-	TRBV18	TGTGCCAGCTCACCGGCGGGGGCCGGGGAGCTGTTTTTT	CASSPAGAGELFF
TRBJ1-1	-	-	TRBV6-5	TGTGCCAGCAGTTCCAGGGCCGAGGTTACTGAAGCTTTCTTT	CASSSRAEVTEAFF
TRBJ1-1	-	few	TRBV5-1	TGCGCCAGCAGCTCTGACTCCGATGAAGCTTTCTTT	CASSSDSDEAFF
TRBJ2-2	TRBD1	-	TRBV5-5	TGTGCCAGCAGCCGACAGGGAGCCACCGGGGAGCTGTTTTTT	CASSRQGATGELFF
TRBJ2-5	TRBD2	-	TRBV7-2	TGTGCCAGCAGCCTAGCCCCGGGACTAGCGGGGGGGCCACAAGAGACCCAGTACTTC	CASSLAPGLAGGPQETQYF
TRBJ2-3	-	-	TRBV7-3	TGTGCCAGCAGCTTTACTGGCACAGATACGCAGTATTTT	CASSFTGTDTQYF
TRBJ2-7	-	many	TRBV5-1	TGCGCCAGCAGCTTGAGTGCGGGTAGCTCCTACGAGCAGTACTTC	CASSLSAGSSYEQYF
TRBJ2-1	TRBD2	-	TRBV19	TGTGCCAGTATCCCTAGCGGGGGGGCTAGGAATGAGCAGTTCTTC	CASIPSGGARNEQFF
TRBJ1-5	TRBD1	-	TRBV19	TGTGCCAGTACTACAGGGGGACAGTTAAGCAATCAGCCCCAGCATTTT	CASTTGGQLSNQPQHF
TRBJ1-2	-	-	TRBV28	TGTGCCAGCAGCCCCGTTGTGGGGCCCTATGGCTACACCTTC	CASSPVVGPYGYTF
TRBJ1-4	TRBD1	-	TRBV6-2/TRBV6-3	TGTGCCAGCAGTTACGGCTCCGGGACAGGAAATGAAAAACTGTTTTTT	CASSYGSGTGNEKLFF
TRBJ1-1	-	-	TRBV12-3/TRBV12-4	TGTGCCAGCAGTTTCGAGGCTGAAGCTTTCTTT	CASSFEAEAFF
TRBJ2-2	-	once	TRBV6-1	TGTGCCAGCAGTGAAGGGTCTCGAGGATACACCGGGGAGCTGTTTTTT	CASSEGSRGYTGELFF
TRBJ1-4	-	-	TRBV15	TGTGCCACCAGCCCCCAAGGCGGTTCCTTAAATGAAAAACTGTTTTTT	CATSPQGGSLNEKLFF
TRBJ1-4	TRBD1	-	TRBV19	TGTGCCAGTAGTAGACAGGGTCGGGATAATGAAAAACTGTTTTTT	CASSRQGRDNEKLFF
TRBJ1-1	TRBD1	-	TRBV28	TGTGCCAGCAGTTCGGGACAGGGGGCGAACACTGAAGCTTTCTTT	CASSSGQGANTEAFF
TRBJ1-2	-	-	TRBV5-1	TGCGCCAGCAGCCCCGGGGATGGCTACACCTTC	CASSPGDGYTF